This T cell receptor (beta chain) appears in the sequencing data of a study of blood T cell repertoires in COVID-19 (dated by TCRdb to about 2020). For the wider study: Samples from collaborators originated in the United States, Italy and Spain and spanned both the acute and convalescent phases of COVID-19. The prospective study material was composed of cDNA or gDNA derived from T cells, B-cell-depleted T cells, or PBMCs. Sample metadata almost always included a de-identified subject ID, COVID-19 status, age in years and sex. Deeply sampled blood TCRbeta repertoires from subjects exposed to, actively infected with, or recovered from COVID-19 were included in the dataset. The repertoires were made available in a free public database intended to serve as a resource for research on the immune response to SARS-CoV-2. Where available, HLA class I and class II types were obtained from metadata supplied by the sample provider rather than from assay-based typing. The samples were drawn from the first 160 participants of the ongoing ImmuneRACE study and from roughly 1,300 subjects provided by 6 global collaborators.

Collaborating institutions collected whole blood in K2EDTA tubes following their own protocols. Collaborator samples were shipped for TCRbeta analysis as frozen whole blood, isolated PBMCs, or DNA extracted from either sample type. CDR1 WSHSY and CDR2 SAAADI are derived from the germline V gene. From cysteine to phenylalanine, the CDR3 is 14 amino acids long. Only CDR3 DNA remains: 42 bases, in frame from the first base. V loses 2 bases of germline sequence and J loses 7 bases, and the interval between the two ends is 9 bases. TCRbeta CDR3 regions were amplified from genomic DNA by means of the immunoSEQ Assay, a bias-controlled multiplex PCR. On the study's bioinformatics: The number of nucleated cells in each sample was estimated from the amplification of reference gene primers within the assay. To quantify the absolute abundance of each unique TCRbeta CDR3 rearrangement, sequence reads were collapsed and filtered. Productive Simpson clonality was computed per sample as the square root of Simpson's diversity index over productive rearrangements. TCRdb obtained this table from immuneACCESS and retained in-frame rearrangements with V and J assigned. These tables miss some clones; where compared with another copy, unresolved V genes account for less than half of the shortfall, and the remainder is unexplained. The V and J calls and the clone size are those of that table, but D and trimming were determined from the DNA. Present in this sample are roughly 26,000 clones, roughly 90% of which were seen just once. The ten most abundant clones make up 2.5% to 3% of the sample.

Here is what the overall study found, with its caveats: Clinical and demographic metadata were provided uncurated, with the amount varying by source and participant.

A word on this clone: It has no known antigen specificity. No qualities accompany the bases; no much larger clone lies one base away.

The specimen sequenced was peripheral blood. The sequence was collected from a human donor in a cohort sampled during active COVID-19. The sequence is built from TRBV10-2 and TRBJ1-6; no D segment can be confidently identified. The CDR3 amino acid sequence is: CASSEVSENSPLHF. At the DNA level, the sequence is TGCGCCAGCAGTGAGGTCTCAGAAAATTCACCCCTCCACTTT.